What follows is one TCR beta chain and its context. Antigen specificity is unknown. The source of the sample is a study of blood T cells in healthy people across ages. V was shortened by 0 bases and J by 8 bases, with 19 bases between the two germline ends. The CDR3 totals 16 residues. In germline, CDR1 is LGHNA, CDR2 YSLEER. A sample-barcoded 5' primer and a J-beta primer mix were used in a second PCR of about 6 to 11 cycles. A template-switch adaptor with 12 random nucleotides tagged each cDNA molecule. Any given sample supplied a minimum of 2.5 million CDR3-containing paired-end reads. One entry per CDR3 protein results from TCRdb running MiXCR on the 5' RACE reads. The sample carries approximately 820,000 distinct CDR3 sequences, around 45% recorded once. The study's findings and limits: Higher diversity, along with more naive CD4+ cells, distinguished long-lived donors from aged donors.

The chain has TRBV4-3 and TRBJ1-2; weak D call: TRBD1 (5 bases). This receptor was obtained from a man in his 60s in good health. The specimen sequenced was blood. CDR3 nucleotide sequence: TGCGCCAGCAGCCAAGAGGCCGCGGGGGGAATGCTAGGCTACACCTTC. This gives the protein CASSQEAAGGMLGYTF.